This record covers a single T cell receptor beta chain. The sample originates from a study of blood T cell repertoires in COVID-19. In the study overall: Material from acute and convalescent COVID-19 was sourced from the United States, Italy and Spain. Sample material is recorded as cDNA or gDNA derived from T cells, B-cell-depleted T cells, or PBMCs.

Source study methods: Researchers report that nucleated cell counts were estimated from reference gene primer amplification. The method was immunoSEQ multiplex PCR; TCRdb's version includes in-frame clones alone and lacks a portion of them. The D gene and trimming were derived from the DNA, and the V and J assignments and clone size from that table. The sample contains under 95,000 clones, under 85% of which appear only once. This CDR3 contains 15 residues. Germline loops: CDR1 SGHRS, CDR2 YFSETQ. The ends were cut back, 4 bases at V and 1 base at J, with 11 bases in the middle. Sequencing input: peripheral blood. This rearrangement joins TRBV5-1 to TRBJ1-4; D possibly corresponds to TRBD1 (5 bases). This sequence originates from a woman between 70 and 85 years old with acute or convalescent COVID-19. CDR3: CASSRQSLTNEKLFF. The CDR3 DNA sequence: TGCGCCAGCAGCCGACAGTCATTAACTAATGAAAAACTGTTTTTT.